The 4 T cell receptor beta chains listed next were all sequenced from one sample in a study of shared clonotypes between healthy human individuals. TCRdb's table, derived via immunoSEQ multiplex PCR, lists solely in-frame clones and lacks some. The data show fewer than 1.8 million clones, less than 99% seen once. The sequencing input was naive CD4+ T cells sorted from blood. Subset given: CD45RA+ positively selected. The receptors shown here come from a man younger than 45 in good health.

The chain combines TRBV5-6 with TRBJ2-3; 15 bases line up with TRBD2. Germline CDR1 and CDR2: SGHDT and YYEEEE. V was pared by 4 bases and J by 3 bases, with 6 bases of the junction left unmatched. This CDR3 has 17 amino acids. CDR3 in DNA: TGTGCCAGCAGCCTAGAGGGACTAGCGGGAGGAACAGATACGCAGTATTTT. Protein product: CASSLEGLAGGTDTQYF.

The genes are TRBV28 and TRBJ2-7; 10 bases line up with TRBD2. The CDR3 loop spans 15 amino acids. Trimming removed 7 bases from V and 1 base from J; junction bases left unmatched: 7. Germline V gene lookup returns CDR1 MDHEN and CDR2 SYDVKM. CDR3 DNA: TGTGCCAGCACCCCCCTAGCGGGAGAATCCTACGAGCAGTACTTC. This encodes CASTPLAGESYEQYF.

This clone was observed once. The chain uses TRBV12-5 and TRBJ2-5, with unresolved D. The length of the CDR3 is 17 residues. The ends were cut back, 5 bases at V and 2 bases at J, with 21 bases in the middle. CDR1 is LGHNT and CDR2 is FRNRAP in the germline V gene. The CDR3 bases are TGTGCTAGTGGTCCGAGATCTTCTTTTTCCGAACAAGAGACCCAGTACTTC. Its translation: CASGPRSSFSEQETQYF. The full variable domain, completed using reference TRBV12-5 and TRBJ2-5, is DARVTQTPRHKVTEMGQEVTMRCQPILGHNTVFWYRQTMMQGLELLAYFRNRAPLDDSGMPKDRFSAEMPDATLATLKIQPSEPRDSAVYFCASGPRSSFSEQETQYFGPGTRLLVL.

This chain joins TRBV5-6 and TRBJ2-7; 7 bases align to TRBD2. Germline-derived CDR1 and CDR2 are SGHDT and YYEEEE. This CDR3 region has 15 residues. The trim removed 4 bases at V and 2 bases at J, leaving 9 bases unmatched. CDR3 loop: CASSPRASGAYEQYF. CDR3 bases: TGTGCCAGCAGCCCACGGGCTAGCGGCGCCTACGAGCAGTACTTC.